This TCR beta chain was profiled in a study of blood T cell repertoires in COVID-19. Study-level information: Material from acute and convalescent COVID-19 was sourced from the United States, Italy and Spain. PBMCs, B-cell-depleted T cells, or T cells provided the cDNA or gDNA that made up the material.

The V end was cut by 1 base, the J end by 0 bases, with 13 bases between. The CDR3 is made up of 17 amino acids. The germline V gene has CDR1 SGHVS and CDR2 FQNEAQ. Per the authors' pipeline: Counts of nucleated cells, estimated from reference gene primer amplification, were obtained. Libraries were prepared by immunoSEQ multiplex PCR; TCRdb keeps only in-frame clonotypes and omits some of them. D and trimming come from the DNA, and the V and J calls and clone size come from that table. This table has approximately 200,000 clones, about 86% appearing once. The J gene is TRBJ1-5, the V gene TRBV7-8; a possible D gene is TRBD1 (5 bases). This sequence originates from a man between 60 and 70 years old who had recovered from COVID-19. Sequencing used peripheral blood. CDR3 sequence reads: CASSLVERDYSNQPQHF. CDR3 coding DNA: TGTGCCAGCAGCTTAGTGGAAAGGGACTATAGCAATCAGCCCCAGCATTTT.